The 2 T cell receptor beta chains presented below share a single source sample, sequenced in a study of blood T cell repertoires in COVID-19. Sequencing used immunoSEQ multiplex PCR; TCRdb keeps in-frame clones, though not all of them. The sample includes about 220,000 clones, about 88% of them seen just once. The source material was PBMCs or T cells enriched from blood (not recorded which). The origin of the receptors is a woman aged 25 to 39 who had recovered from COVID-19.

CDR3 coding DNA: TGTGCCAGCAGCCCCAGGGACAGCTTCTTTTCACCCCTCCACTTT. Translating it yields CASSPRDSFFSPLHF. The chain has TRBV6-5 and TRBJ1-6; 7 bases align to TRBD1. The CDR3 covers 15 residues. In germline, CDR1 is MNHEY, CDR2 SVGAGI. The trim removed 6 bases at V and 9 bases at J, leaving 11 bases unmatched.

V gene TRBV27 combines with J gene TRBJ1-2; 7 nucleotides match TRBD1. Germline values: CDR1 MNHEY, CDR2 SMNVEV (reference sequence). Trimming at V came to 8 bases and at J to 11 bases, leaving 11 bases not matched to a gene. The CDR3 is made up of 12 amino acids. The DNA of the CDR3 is TGTGCCAGCCACGGGACAGCGAGTCAGTACACCTTC. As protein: CASHGTASQYTF.